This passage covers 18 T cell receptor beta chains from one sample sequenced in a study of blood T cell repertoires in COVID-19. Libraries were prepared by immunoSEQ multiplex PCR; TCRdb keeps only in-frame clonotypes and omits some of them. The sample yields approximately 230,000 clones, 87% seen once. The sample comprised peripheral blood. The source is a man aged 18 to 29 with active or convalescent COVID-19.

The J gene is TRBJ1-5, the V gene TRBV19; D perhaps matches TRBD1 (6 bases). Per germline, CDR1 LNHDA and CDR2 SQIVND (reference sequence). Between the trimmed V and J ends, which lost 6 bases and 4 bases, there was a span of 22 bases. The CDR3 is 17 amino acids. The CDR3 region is CASRLKSTGRWNQPQHF. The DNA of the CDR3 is TGTGCCAGTAGGCTGAAATCGACAGGCCGGTGGAATCAGCCCCAGCATTTT.

The CDR3 DNA is TGCGCCAGCAGTGAGTCGAACCACAGGGTCCGCAATCAGCCCCAGCATTTT. It translates to CASSESNHRVRNQPQHF. V usage is TRBV10-1 and J usage is TRBJ1-5; possibly TRBD1 for D (6 bases). The CDR3 is 17 residues long. CDR1 and CDR2 from the germline V gene are WNHNN and SYGVQD (reference sequence). The V end was cut by 0 bases, the J end by 2 bases, with 14 bases between.

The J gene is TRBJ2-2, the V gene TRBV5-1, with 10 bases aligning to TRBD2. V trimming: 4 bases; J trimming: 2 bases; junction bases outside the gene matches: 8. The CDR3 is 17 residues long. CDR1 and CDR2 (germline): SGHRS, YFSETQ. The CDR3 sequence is CASSPVVAGGNTGELFF. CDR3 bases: TGCGCCAGCAGCCCCGTGGTAGCGGGAGGTAACACCGGGGAGCTGTTTTTT. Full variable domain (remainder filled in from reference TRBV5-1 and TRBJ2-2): KAGVTQTPRYLIKTRGQQVTLSCSPISGHRSVSWYQQTPGQGLQFLFEYFSETQRNKGNFPGRFSGRQFSNSRSEMNVSTLELGDSALYLCASSPVVAGGNTGELFFGEGSRLTVL.

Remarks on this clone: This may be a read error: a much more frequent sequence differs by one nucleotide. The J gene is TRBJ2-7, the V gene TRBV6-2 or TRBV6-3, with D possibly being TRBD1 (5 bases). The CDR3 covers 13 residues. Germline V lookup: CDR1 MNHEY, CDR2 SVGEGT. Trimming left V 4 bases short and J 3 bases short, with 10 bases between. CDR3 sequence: CASSLDSFYEQYF. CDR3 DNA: TGTGCCAGCAGTTTAGACAGCTTCTACGAGCAGTACTTC.

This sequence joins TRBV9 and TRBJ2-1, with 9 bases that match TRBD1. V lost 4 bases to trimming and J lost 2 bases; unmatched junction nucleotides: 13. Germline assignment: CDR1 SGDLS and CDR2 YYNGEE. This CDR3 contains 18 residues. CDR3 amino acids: CASSTWDRAGDPYNEQFF. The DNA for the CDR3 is TGTGCCAGCAGCACCTGGGACAGGGCTGGCGACCCCTACAATGAGCAGTTCTTC.

The CDR3 bases are TGTGCCAGCAGCTTAGATCCCGTTCGGAATGAAAAACTGTTTTTT. Its protein product is CASSLDPVRNEKLFF. The V and J genes are TRBV11-2 and TRBJ1-4; D unresolved. Deletions cut 0 bases from V and 5 bases from J, with 10 bases between. The CDR3 length is 15 residues. Germline loops: CDR1 SGHAT, CDR2 FQNNGV.

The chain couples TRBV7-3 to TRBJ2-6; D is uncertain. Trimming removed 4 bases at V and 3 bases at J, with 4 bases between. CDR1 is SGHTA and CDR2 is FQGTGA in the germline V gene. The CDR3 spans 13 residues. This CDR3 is CASSSLGANVLTF. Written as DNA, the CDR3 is TGTGCCAGCAGCTCCCTTGGGGCCAACGTCCTGACTTTC.

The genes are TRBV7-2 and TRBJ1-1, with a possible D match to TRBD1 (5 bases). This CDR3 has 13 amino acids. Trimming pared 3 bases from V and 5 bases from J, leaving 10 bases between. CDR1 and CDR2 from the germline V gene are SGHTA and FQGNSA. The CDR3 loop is CASSFPDKTEAFF. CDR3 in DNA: TGTGCCAGCAGCTTCCCGGACAAAACTGAAGCTTTCTTT.

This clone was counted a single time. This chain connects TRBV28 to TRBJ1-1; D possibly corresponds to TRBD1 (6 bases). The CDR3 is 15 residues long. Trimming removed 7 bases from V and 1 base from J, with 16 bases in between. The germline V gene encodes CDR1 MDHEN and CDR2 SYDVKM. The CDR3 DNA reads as TGTGCCAGCAAAACAGGGTCGTTAGGGAACACTGAAGCTTTCTTT. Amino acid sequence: CASKTGSLGNTEAFF.

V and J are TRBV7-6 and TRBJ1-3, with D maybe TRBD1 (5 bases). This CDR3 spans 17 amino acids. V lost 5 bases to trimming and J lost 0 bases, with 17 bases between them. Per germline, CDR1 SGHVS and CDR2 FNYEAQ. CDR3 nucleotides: TGTGCCAGCAGCCCCCGGTTATCCAGGGCCTCTGGAAACACCATATATTTT. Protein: CASSPRLSRASGNTIYF.

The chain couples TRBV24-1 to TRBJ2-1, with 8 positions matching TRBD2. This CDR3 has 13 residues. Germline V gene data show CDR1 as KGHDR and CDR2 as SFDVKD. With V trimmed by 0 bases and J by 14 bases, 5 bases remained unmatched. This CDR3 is CATSDLMGLGEFF. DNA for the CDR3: TGTGCCACCAGTGATTTGATGGGACTAGGGGAGTTCTTC.

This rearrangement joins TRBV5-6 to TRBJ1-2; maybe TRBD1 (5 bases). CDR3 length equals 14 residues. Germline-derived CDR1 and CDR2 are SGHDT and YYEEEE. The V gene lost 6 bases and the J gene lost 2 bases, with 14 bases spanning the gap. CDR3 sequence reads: CASTPGSVNYGYTF. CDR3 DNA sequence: TGTGCCAGCACCCCAGGGTCTGTGAACTATGGCTACACCTTC.

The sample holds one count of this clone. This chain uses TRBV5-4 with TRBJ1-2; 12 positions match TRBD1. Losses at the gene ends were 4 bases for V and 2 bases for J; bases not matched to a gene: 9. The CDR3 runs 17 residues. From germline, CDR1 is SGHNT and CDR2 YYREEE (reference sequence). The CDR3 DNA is TGTGCCAGCAGCCCATGGGACAGGGGGCATCTGAACTATGGCTACACCTTC. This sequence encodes CASSPWDRGHLNYGYTF. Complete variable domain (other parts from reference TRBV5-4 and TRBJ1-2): ETGVTQSPTHLIKTRGQQVTLRCSSQSGHNTVSWYQQALGQGPQFIFQYYREEENGRGNFPPRFSGLQFPNYSSELNVNALELDDSALYLCASSPWDRGHLNYGYTFGSGTRLTVV.

The CDR3 nucleotides are TGCGCCAGCAGCCCGGGACTAGCGGGGGACCAAGAGACCCAGTACTTC. This sequence encodes CASSPGLAGDQETQYF. The gene calls are TRBV5-1 and TRBJ2-5, with 14 nucleotides matching TRBD2. The length of the CDR3 is 16 residues. V shed 4 bases, J shed 0 bases, and the junction held 2 bases outside the gene matches. The germline gives CDR1 SGHRS, CDR2 YFSETQ.

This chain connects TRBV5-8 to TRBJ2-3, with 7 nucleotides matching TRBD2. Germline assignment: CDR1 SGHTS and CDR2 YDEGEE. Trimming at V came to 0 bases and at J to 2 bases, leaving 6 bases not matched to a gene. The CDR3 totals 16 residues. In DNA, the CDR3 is TGTGCCAGCAGCTTGGTTGGCGGGAGCGTCACAGATACGCAGTATTTT. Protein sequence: CASSLVGGSVTDTQYF. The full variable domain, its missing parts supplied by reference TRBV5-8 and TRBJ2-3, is EAGVTQSPTHLIKTRGQQATLRCSPISGHTSVYWYQQALGLGLQFLLWYDEGEERNRGNFPPRFSGRQFPNYSSELNVNALELEDSALYLCASSLVGGSVTDTQYFGPGTRLTVL.

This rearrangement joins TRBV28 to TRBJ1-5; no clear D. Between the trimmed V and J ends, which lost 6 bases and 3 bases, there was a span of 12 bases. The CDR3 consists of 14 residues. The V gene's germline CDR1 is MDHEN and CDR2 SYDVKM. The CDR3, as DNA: TGTGCCAGCAGACAAGGAGGGATCAATCAGCCCCAGCATTTT. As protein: CASRQGGINQPQHF.

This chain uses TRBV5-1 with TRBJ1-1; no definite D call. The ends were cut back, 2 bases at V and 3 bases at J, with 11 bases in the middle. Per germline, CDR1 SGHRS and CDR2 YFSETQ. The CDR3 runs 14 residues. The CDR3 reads CASSFSQAYTEAFF. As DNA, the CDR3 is TGCGCCAGCAGCTTTAGTCAGGCGTACACTGAAGCTTTCTTT.

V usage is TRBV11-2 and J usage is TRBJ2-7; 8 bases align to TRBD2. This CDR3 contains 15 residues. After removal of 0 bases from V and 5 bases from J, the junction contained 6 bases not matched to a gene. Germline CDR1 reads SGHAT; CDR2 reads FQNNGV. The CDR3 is CASSLEGERGHEQYF. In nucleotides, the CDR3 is TGTGCCAGCAGCTTAGAGGGTGAGCGGGGGCACGAGCAGTACTTC.